This T cell receptor (beta chain) was captured by sequencing in a study of blood T cell repertoires in COVID-19. About the study: The United States, Italy and Spain provided the acute and convalescent COVID-19 samples. Sources were T cells, B-cell-depleted T cells, or PBMCs; the material itself was cDNA or gDNA.

As processed by the authors: Cell counts per sample came from amplifying reference gene primers. The repertoire was sequenced with immunoSEQ multiplex PCR; TCRdb's copy has only in-frame clones and lacks some. D and trimming were read from the DNA, whereas the V and J calls and clone size are those reported in that table. Altogether 95,000 to 150,000 clones are present, roughly 89% being singletons, with the ten largest covering about 4%. V was shortened by 0 bases and J by 0 bases, with 9 bases between the two germline ends. Germline V lookup: CDR1 KGHSH, CDR2 LQKENI. The CDR3 consists of 16 residues.

The chain joins TRBV18 to TRBJ2-1; D not certain. The TCR originated in a woman aged 30 to 39 who had recovered from COVID-19. Sequences were obtained from PBMCs or T cells enriched from blood (not recorded which). The CDR3 nucleotides read TGTGCCAGCTCACCACCCAGGCAGAGCTCCTACAATGAGCAGTTCTTC. Amino acids: CASSPPRQSSYNEQFF.